Sequencing of this T cell receptor (beta chain) was carried out in a study of PD-L1 blockade in urothelial cancer. Study overall: Patients took up atezolizumab in the mid-2010s at 1,200 mg intravenously every 3 weeks.

As for time point: pretreatment peripheral blood. Sequencing used immunoSEQ multiplex PCR; TCRdb keeps in-frame clones, though not all of them. The sample has 40,000 or so clones, about 89% seen once. V shed 6 bases and J 6 bases; nucleotides not matched to a gene: 12. The CDR3 is made up of 16 amino acids. Germline lookup yields CDR1 MDHEN and CDR2 SYDVKM. This clonotype was sampled from an older woman with urothelial cancer. Sequencing used PBMCs, obtained around atezolizumab (anti-PD-L1) treatment. This chain joins TRBV28 and TRBJ1-5; 9 bases line up with TRBD1. CDR3 amino acids: CASSSPGQGISQPQHF. The CDR3 DNA sequence: TGTGCCAGCAGCTCCCCGGGACAGGGCATAAGTCAGCCCCAGCATTTT. The full variable domain, rest sourced from reference TRBV28 and TRBJ1-5, is DVKVTQSSRYLVKRTGEKVFLECVQDMDHENMFWYRQDPGLGLRLIYFSYDVKMKEKGDIPEGYSVSREKKERFSLILESASTNQTSMYLCASSSPGQGISQPQHFGDGTRLSIL.